Below, one T cell receptor beta chain is given with its context. This receptor's antigen is unknown. There are no base qualities to consult, and no much larger clone falls within one base. TCR CDR3 regions were amplified from genomic DNA by multiplex PCR using the deep immunoSEQ assay. For each cell subset, the extracted genomic DNA was distributed evenly across all wells of several immunoSEQ 96-well plates, and each plate served as one replicate. For sorted subsets, each replicate PCR was loaded with around 200 ng genomic DNA, equivalent to 25,000 to 35,000 T cell genomes. Purified libraries were measured with a Qubit 3.0 fluorometer, size-checked on a Bioanalyzer 2100, and measured again with the KAPA Library Quantification kit. A separate single-read 150-cycle Illumina NextSeq 550 flow cell was used to sequence each immunoSEQ 96-well plate. Per the original workflow: Because only junctional sequences without quality scores were contained in the immunoSEQ output, filtering matching that applied to full-length reads could not be performed. To assign V/J genes and CDR3, sequences were annotated using PyIR, a Python wrapper for IgBLAST v1.9, with IMGT germline references. Reads were removed for weak V/J assignments (E-value above 1e-6), missing CDR3, stop codons, out-of-frame junctions, or ambiguous translated residues. V3J clonotypes were defined as sequences sharing an identical inferred V gene, J gene, and CDR3 amino acid sequence. Percentage overlap between repertoires was computed as shared unique clonotypes divided by the size of the smaller repertoire. Three approaches were used to assess repertoire richness: RTK rarefaction, the Chao1 estimator, and Recon v2.1 estimates of unobserved clonotypes. For all TCRbeta clonotypes obtained by the gDNA method from a handful of donors, generation probabilities were computed with OLGA. This is the immuneACCESS table as TCRdb keeps it, with only in-frame sequences that have V and J called. A part of the clones is gone; compared with another copy, unresolved V genes explain less than half, and the rest is unexplained. From that table come the V and J calls and clone size; the DNA was used to work out D and trimming. The sample includes roughly 2,500,000 clones, with approximately 93% observed a single time. The ten biggest clones cover approximately 0.35% of the sample.

Healthy HIV-negative adults with no recently reported acute infections or vaccinations were included as donors. Every donor was a Caucasian adult living in Nashville, Tennessee, USA. Magnetic negative selection was used to enrich CD4+ T cells, after which naive cells were positively selected on CD45RA and the negative fraction became the memory subset. After blood collection by leukapheresis, PBMCs were isolated using Ficoll-Histopaque density gradient centrifugation and then cryopreserved in the vapor phase of liquid nitrogen. Purity and quantity of every magnetically sorted T cell population were checked by analytical flow cytometry. Genomic DNA was isolated from every sorted fraction and measured by UV absorbance on a Nanodrop 2000c. Germline trimming: 4 bases from V, 6 bases from J; junction bases outside gene matches: 12. From a lookup of the germline V gene, CDR1 and CDR2 are SGHDT and YYEEEE. The CDR3 covers 16 residues, taking in both the cysteine and the phenylalanine. Only the CDR3 DNA stays, 48 bases, in frame from base 1.

This record belongs to a study of shared clonotypes between healthy human individuals (dated by TCRdb to the early 2020s). With regard to the full study: A few men and two women, aged 18 to 49 years, made up the cohort. For each donor, CD4 naive and CD4 memory were each given three plates, CD8 naive was given two plates, and CD8 memory was given one plate. To increase sequencing depth and limit assay-specific biases, TCR repertoire library preparation and sequencing were carried out by different laboratories using diverse techniques. Per donor, leukapheresis produced somewhere between about 0.85 and 9.5 billion PBMCs. The study deeply sequenced blood TCR repertoires of five healthy adults to estimate repertoire size and the extent of clonotype sharing between individuals. The study at large found these results: Because the study included only a small number of donors, the genetic and exposure-history diversity represented was limited. Pairwise subsampling indicated that sequencing depth was expected to affect the degree of clonotype sharing among donors. Sampling was restricted to blood, and TCR repertoires in tissues likely differ from the TCR repertoires found in blood. Clonotypes shared by all four sorted-subset donors showed higher generation probabilities than non-shared clonotypes. Incomplete sequencing was indicated by rarefaction of sorted-subset datasets, despite the large sequencing depth. Naive subsets generally had larger estimated clonotype richness than memory subsets. Around 5% of naive CD4, roughly 3.5% of naive CD8, roughly 2.4% of memory CD4, and approximately 0.39% of memory CD8 clonotypes were shared across a few donors.

The sequence links TRBV5-6 to TRBJ1-5; TRBD1 agrees with 8 junctional bases. This TCR was recovered from a man in his late teens or twenties in good health. Some clones in this sample may be carry-over from other donors' samples. Sequencing used naive CD4+ T cells from PBMCs. The sample's cell subset or site, from its label and the paper: CD45RA+ positively selected. Read as DNA, the sequence is TGTGCCAGCAGCCGCCACCCCGGGACAGGCGGTCAGCCCCAGCATTTT. Its amino acids are CASSRHPGTGGQPQHF.